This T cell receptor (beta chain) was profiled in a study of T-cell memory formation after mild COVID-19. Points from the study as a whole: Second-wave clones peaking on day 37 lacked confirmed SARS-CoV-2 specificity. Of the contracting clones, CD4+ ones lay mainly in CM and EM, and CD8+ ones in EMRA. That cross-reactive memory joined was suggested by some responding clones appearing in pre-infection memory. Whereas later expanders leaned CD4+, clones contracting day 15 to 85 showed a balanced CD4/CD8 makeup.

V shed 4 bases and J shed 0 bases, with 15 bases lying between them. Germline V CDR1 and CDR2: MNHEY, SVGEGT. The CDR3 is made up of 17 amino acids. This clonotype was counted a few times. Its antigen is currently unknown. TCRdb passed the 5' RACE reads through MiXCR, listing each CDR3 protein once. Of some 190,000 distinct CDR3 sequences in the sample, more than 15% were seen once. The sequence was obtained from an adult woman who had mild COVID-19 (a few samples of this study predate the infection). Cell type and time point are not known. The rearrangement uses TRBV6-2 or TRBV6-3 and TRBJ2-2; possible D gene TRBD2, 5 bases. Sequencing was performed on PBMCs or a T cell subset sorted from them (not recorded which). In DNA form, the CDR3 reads TGTGCCAGCAGTTCCGGCCGAGGAGCGGCGAACACCGGGGAGCTGTTTTTT. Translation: CASSSGRGAANTGELFF.